Listed here are 6 T cell receptor beta chains from one sample, sequenced in a study of somatic mutations in cytotoxic T cells in rheumatoid arthritis. This table comes from immunoSEQ multiplex PCR, and its TCRdb copy is limited to in-frame clones, with some not included. Counted here are about 16,000 clones, just under 80% occurring once; the ten biggest clones make up roughly 15%. The sample taken for sequencing was CD8+ T cells sorted from blood. Receptor source: an adult with rheumatoid arthritis.

J is TRBJ2-7 and V is TRBV23-1; 8 positions agree with TRBD2. TRBV23-1 is known as an ORF, though its function is uncertain. V lost 3 bases, J lost 2 bases, and 9 bases stayed unmatched. The CDR3 runs 16 residues. DNA of the CDR3: TGCGCCAGCAGTCACTTCCCGCGGGGGGCGACCTACGAGCAGTACTTC. It is translated as CASSHFPRGATYEQYF.

This clone is categorized as medium-sized. The chain carries TRBV10-2 and TRBJ1-1; maybe TRBD1 (5 bases). Germline loops: CDR1 WSHSY, CDR2 SAAADI. The V and J ends lost 0 bases and 6 bases respectively, with 11 bases between them. The CDR3 extends over 14 amino acids. DNA of the CDR3: TGCGCCAGCAGTGAGTCGAAGGGGCCCCCTGAAGCTTTCTTT. Its translation: CASSESKGPPEAFF.

The chain joins TRBV6-5 to TRBJ1-1; perhaps TRBD1 as D (5 bases). V was trimmed by 7 bases and J by 1 base, leaving 16 bases between them. Germline CDR1 is MNHEY and CDR2 is SVGAGI. This CDR3 region has 15 residues. CDR3 sequence reads: CASILGTNGNTEAFF. CDR3 coding DNA: TGTGCCAGCATTCTGGGGACGAACGGGAACACTGAAGCTTTCTTT.

The sample holds one count of this clone. The chain carries TRBV13 and TRBJ2-1; possible D gene TRBD1, 5 bases. Germline values: CDR1 PRHDT, CDR2 FYEKMQ (reference sequence). CDR3 length: 16 residues. The V end was cut by 5 bases, the J end by 0 bases, with 14 bases between. The CDR3 DNA follows: TGTGCCAGCAGCCCGTACAGGTATTCCTCCTACAATGAGCAGTTCTTC. As protein: CASSPYRYSSYNEQFF.

The V gene is TRBV7-9, the J gene TRBJ2-5; D perhaps matches TRBD1 (6 bases). CDR1 and CDR2 (germline): SEHNR, FQNEAQ (reference sequence). V was trimmed by 1 base and J by 4 bases, leaving 16 bases between them. CDR3 size: 16 residues. The CDR3 reads CASSLGGHGPTETQYF. Here the CDR3 DNA reads TGTGCCAGCAGCTTAGGGGGGCACGGTCCAACAGAGACCCAGTACTTC.

The rearrangement links TRBV2 to TRBJ1-2; D is ambiguous. V gave up 2 bases and J gave up 6 bases, with 16 bases separating them. The CDR3 extends over 15 amino acids. Germline V gene data show CDR1 as SNHLY and CDR2 as FYNNEI. CDR3 DNA sequence: TGTGCCAGCAGTGAATTTTTGAGTGGTTCAGATGGCTACACCTTC. Residues: CASSEFLSGSDGYTF.